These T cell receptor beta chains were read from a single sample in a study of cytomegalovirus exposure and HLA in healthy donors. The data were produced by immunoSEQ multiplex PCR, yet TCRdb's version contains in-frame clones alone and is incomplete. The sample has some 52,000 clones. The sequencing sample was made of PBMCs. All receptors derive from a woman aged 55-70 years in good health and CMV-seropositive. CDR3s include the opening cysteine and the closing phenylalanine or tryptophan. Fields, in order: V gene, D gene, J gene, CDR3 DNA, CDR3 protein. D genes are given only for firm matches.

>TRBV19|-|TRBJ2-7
TGTGCCAGTAGTACAACAGGAGTGGGCACCTACGAGCAGTACTTC
CASSTTGVGTYEQYF
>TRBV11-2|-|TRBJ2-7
TGTGCCAGCAGCTTCCAGGGTTACGAGCAGTACTTC
CASSFQGYEQYF
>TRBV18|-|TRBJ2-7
TGTGCCAGCTCACCCCCCTCAGTGTACGAGCAGTACTTC
CASSPPSVYEQYF
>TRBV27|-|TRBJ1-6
TGTGCCAGCAGTTTCGGGGGATCACCCCTCCACTTT
CASSFGGSPLHF
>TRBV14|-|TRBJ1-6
TGTGCCAGCAGCCAAGGAATAGAGGAGGGCCGCTCCTATAATTCACCCCTCCACTTT
CASSQGIEEGRSYNSPLHF
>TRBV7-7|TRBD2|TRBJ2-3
TGTGCTAGCAGCCCCCGGGGTAGCGGGGGTGATACGCAGTATTTT
CASSPRGSGGDTQYF
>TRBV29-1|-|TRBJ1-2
TGCAGCGGGAAGTTGACAGAAAACTATGGCTACACCTTC
CSGKLTENYGYTF
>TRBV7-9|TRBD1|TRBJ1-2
TGTGCCAGCAGCTTGCCCGGGACAGGGCCTGGATATGGCTACACCTTC
CASSLPGTGPGYGYTF
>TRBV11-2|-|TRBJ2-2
TGTGCCAGCAGCTTCCTACCCAACACCGGGGAGCTGTTTTTT
CASSFLPNTGELFF
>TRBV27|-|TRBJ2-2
TGTGCCAGCAGTCCGACAGTCGCCGGGGAGCTGTTTTTT
CASSPTVAGELFF
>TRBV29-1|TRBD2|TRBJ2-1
TGCAGCGTTCCACACCGGTCAAGAGCGGGGAGCTCCTACAATGAGCAGTTCTTC
CSVPHRSRAGSSYNEQFF
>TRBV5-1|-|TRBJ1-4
TGCGCCAGCAGCTTCCGGGGTATCGGGGCAACTAATGAAAAACTGTTTTTT
CASSFRGIGATNEKLFF
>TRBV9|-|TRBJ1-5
TGTGCCAGCAGCGTAGAATCAGGCTTCAATCAGCCCCAGCATTTT
CASSVESGFNQPQHF
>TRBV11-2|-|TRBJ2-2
TGTGCCAGCAGCCCCGACACTCGCACCGGGGAGCTGTTTTTT
CASSPDTRTGELFF
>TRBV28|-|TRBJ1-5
TGTGCCAGCACAAGGGGCTTGGGGAATCAGCCCCAGCATTTT
CASTRGLGNQPQHF
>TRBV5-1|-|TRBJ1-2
TGCGCCAGCAGCTTGGCGACAGGCCCGTACTATGGCTACACCTTC
CASSLATGPYYGYTF
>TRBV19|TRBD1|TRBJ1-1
TGTGCCAGTAGTCTCCAGGGGGCGAGTACTGAAGCTTTCTTT
CASSLQGASTEAFF